The 7 T cell receptor beta chains presented below share a single source sample, sequenced in a study of blood T cell repertoires in COVID-19. Sequencing used immunoSEQ multiplex PCR; TCRdb keeps in-frame clones, though not all of them. The data show roughly 260,000 clones, with 88% seen just once and roughly 10% held by the top ten. Sequencing was carried out using peripheral blood. The origin of the receptors is a woman in her thirties with COVID-19, enrolled during active disease.

This chain links TRBV3-1 (or the pseudogene TRBV3-2) with TRBJ2-7, with TRBD1 matching 9 bases. The V segment lost 4 bases and the J segment 3 bases; nucleotides outside the gene matches: 7. The germline V gene encodes CDR1 LGHDT and CDR2 YNNKEL (reference sequence). The CDR3 has 15 amino acids. The CDR3 region has the DNA TGTGCCAGCAGCCGAACCGGGACAGGGATCTACGAGCAGTACTTC. Residues: CASSRTGTGIYEQYF.

The CDR3 region is CASQGTGLSGNTIYF. CDR3 DNA sequence: TGTGCCAGTCAAGGTACCGGACTCTCTGGAAACACCATATATTTT. The V and J genes are TRBV19 and TRBJ1-3; D gene unclear. This CDR3 contains 15 residues. Trimming took off 8 bases at V and 0 bases at J, with 14 bases between the two ends. The germline CDR1 and CDR2 sequences are LNHDA and SQIVND (reference sequence).

This chain links TRBV24-1 with TRBJ2-1; a possible D gene is TRBD1 (6 bases). Trimming cost V 3 bases and J 8 bases, with 19 bases left between them. The germline CDR1 and CDR2 sequences are KGHDR and SFDVKD. CDR3 size: 16 residues. The CDR3 is CATSDVPGQSRDEQFF. The CDR3 nucleotides read TGTGCCACCAGTGATGTGCCGGGACAATCGCGCGATGAGCAGTTCTTC.

This clone was found once. The J gene is TRBJ1-3, the V gene TRBV18; possible D gene TRBD1, 5 bases. Germline CDR1 and CDR2: KGHSH and LQKENI. Trimming removed 4 bases from V and 2 bases from J, with 12 bases in between. CDR3 length: 15 amino acids. The DNA for the CDR3 is TGTGCCAGCTCACAGGGGTTCCCAACTGGAAACACCATATATTTT. This translates into CASSQGFPTGNTIYF.

The gene calls are TRBV20-1 and TRBJ2-7; D is uncertain. The germline gives CDR1 DFQATT, CDR2 SNEGSKA (reference sequence). V gave up 3 bases and J gave up 11 bases, with 17 bases separating them. The CDR3 loop spans 12 amino acids. The DNA of the CDR3 is TGCAGTGCTAGTGGTCAGGCCGGTGTAGAGTACTTC. Protein sequence: CSASGQAGVEYF.

This clone was seen more than once but under ten times. The chain is built from TRBV5-5 and TRBJ1-4, with TRBD1 as a possible D gene (5 bases). Deletions cut 1 base from V and 8 bases from J, with 18 bases between. Germline V gene lookup returns CDR1 SGHKS and CDR2 YYEKEE (reference sequence). The CDR3 is made up of 16 amino acids. This CDR3 is CASSLLPTGEGEKLFF. CDR3 nucleotides: TGTGCCAGCAGCTTGCTCCCAACGGGGGAAGGGGAAAAACTGTTTTTT. The full variable domain, completed using reference TRBV5-5 and TRBJ1-4, is DAGVTQSPTHLIKTRGQQVTLRCSPISGHKSVSWYQQVLGQGPQFIFQYYEKEERGRGNFPDRFSARQFPNYSSELNVNALLLGDSALYLCASSLLPTGEGEKLFFGSGTQLSVL.

J is TRBJ2-5 and V is TRBV2; no clear D gene. There are 11 residues in the CDR3. Trimming removed 6 bases at V and 5 bases at J, with 7 bases between. Per the germline V gene, CDR1 is SNHLY and CDR2 is FYNNEI. The CDR3 coding sequence is TGTGCCAGCAGACTAAGGGAGACCCAGTACTTC. It specifies CASRLRETQYF.